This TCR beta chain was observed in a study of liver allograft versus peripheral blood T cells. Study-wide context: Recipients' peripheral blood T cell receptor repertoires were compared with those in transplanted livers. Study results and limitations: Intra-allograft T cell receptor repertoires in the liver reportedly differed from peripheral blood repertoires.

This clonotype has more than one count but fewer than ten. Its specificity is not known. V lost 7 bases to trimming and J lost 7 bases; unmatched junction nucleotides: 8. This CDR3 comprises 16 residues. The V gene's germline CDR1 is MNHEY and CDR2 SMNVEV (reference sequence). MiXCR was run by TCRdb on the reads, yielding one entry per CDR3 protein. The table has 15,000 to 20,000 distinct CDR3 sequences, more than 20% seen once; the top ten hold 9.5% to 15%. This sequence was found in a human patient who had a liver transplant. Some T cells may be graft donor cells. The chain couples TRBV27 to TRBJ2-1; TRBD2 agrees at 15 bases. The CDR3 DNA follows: TGTGCCAGCACCCGGACTAGCGGGGGGGCCAGGAATGAGCAGTTCTTC. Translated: CASTRTSGGARNEQFF.